The 22 T cell receptor beta chains below were found in one sample sequenced in a study of CD8 T cells in ankylosing spondylitis. TCRdb independently ran MiXCR on the 5' RACE reads; one entry per CDR3 protein. The sample has 40,000 or so distinct CDR3 sequences, 9% to 12% seen once. Sample: blood, either unsorted or a sorted T cell fraction (not recorded which). These receptors were obtained from a male donor with ankylosing spondylitis or in good health (not recorded which).

The sample holds many counts of this clonotype. One end of the junction does not line up with germline, which may come from a read error. This sequence joins TRBV7-7 and TRBJ2-1; a possible D gene is TRBD2 (5 bases). Per the germline V gene, CDR1 is SSHAT and CDR2 is FNYEAQ (reference sequence). This CDR3 is 17 amino acids long. CDR3 sequence: CASSLGIGEGWANEQFF. The CDR3 DNA reads TGTGCTAGCAGCTTAGGGATCGGTGAGGGATGGGCCAATGAGCAGTTCTTC.

The V and J genes are TRBV20-1 and TRBJ2-2; TRBD2 agrees at 10 bases. Germline CDR1 reads DFQATT; CDR2 reads SNEGSKA (reference sequence). This CDR3 has 17 amino acids. Germline trimming cut 3 bases from V and 1 base from J; bases unmatched to any gene: 8. The CDR3 is CSARGVAGGLNTGELFF. CDR3 DNA: TGCAGTGCTAGGGGGGTAGCGGGAGGTCTGAACACCGGGGAGCTGTTTTTT.

This clonotype was observed at least ten times. This chain links TRBV6-2 or TRBV6-3 with TRBJ1-2; D not certain. Germline assignment: CDR1 MNHEY and CDR2 SVGEGT. The CDR3 loop spans 13 amino acids. Trimming removed 2 bases from V and 3 bases from J, with 7 bases in between. This CDR3 reads CASSYSGDYGYTF. CDR3 nucleotide sequence: TGTGCCAGCAGTTACAGTGGTGACTATGGCTACACCTTC.

This clonotype was observed at least ten times. The chain combines TRBV7-3 with TRBJ2-4, with D perhaps being TRBD1 or TRBD2 (5 bases each). This CDR3 has 15 residues. V was cut by 5 bases and J by 8 bases, with 19 bases left in between. The germline gives CDR1 SGHTA, CDR2 FQGTGA. CDR3 DNA sequence: TGTGCCAGCAGCACGAGGGTGGGGCGTGGGGACATTCAGTACTTC. It encodes CASSTRVGRGDIQYF.

This chain uses TRBV20-1 with TRBJ2-1; D may be TRBD2 (6 bases). CDR1 is DFQATT, CDR2 SNEGSKA, per germline (reference sequence). The CDR3 is 16 amino acids. The V end was cut by 0 bases, the J end by 8 bases, with 20 bases between. CDR3 residues: CSARDLGTGDFDEQFF. CDR3 DNA: TGCAGTGCTAGAGATCTGGGGACTGGGGACTTTGATGAGCAGTTCTTC.

This clonotype showed up many times. The gene calls are TRBV7-2 and TRBJ2-6; unclear D gene. V dropped 3 bases and J dropped 0 bases, with 9 bases sitting between them. The CDR3 sequence is 16 residues long. Germline CDR1 SGHTA, CDR2 FQGNSA. CDR3 residues: CASSFVHISGANVLTF. CDR3 bases: TGTGCCAGCAGCTTCGTGCATATCTCTGGGGCCAACGTCCTGACTTTC.

This clonotype was picked up many times. This chain links TRBV29-1 with TRBJ2-1; 11 nucleotides line up with TRBD1. The V gene's germline CDR1 is SQVTM and CDR2 ANQGSEA. V gave up 5 bases and J gave up 9 bases; unmatched junction bases: 9. The CDR3 has 14 residues. The CDR3 DNA sequence: TGCAGCGTTCCGGGACAGGGGGTTGCGGGTGAGCAGTTCTTC. It yields the protein CSVPGQGVAGEQFF.

This clonotype occurred many times. The genes are TRBV15 and TRBJ1-5; D is undetermined. The CDR3 consists of 17 residues. The V and J ends lost 2 bases and 0 bases respectively, with 14 bases between them. The germline V gene encodes CDR1 LNHNV and CDR2 YYDKDF (reference sequence). The CDR3 protein is CATSRNRAENSNQPQHF. DNA for the CDR3: TGTGCCACCAGCAGAAACCGCGCGGAAAATAGCAATCAGCCCCAGCATTTT.

This clonotype was counted many times. The chain joins TRBV5-1 to TRBJ2-7; 7 bases align to TRBD1. V was pared by 3 bases and J by 0 bases, with 6 bases of the junction left unmatched. Germline values: CDR1 SGHRS, CDR2 YFSETQ. The CDR3 length is 15 residues. CDR3: CASSSLTGLSYEQYF. CDR3 DNA sequence: TGCGCCAGCAGCTCACTGACAGGGCTCTCCTACGAGCAGTACTTC.

This clonotype was counted ten times or more. The V and J genes are TRBV7-9 and TRBJ1-1, with 9 nucleotides matching TRBD1. The germline V gene has CDR1 SEHNR and CDR2 FQNEAQ (reference sequence). The length of the CDR3 is 15 residues. Trimming removed 8 bases from V and 1 base from J; junction bases left unmatched: 8. DNA for the CDR3: TGTGCCAGCGTTAGGCCGGGACAGGGGAACACTGAAGCTTTCTTT. Protein product: CASVRPGQGNTEAFF.

This clonotype was observed a handful of times. The CDR3 region is CASRAARTEAFF. The CDR3 coding sequence is TGTGCCAGCAGGGCGGCCAGGACTGAAGCTTTCTTT. The rearrangement links TRBV28 to TRBJ1-1; D not resolved. Trimming removed 6 bases from V and 5 bases from J, with 10 bases in between. The CDR3 loop spans 12 amino acids. Germline V CDR1 and CDR2: MDHEN, SYDVKM. The variable domain in full, with the rest retrieved from reference TRBV28 and TRBJ1-1, is DVKVTQSSRYLVKRTGEKVFLECVQDMDHENMFWYRQDPGLGLRLIYFSYDVKMKEKGDIPEGYSVSREKKERFSLILESASTNQTSMYLCASRAARTEAFFGQGTRLTVV.

This clonotype was counted many times. The V and J genes are TRBV15 and TRBJ2-5; unclear D gene. The CDR3 runs to 13 residues. V was shortened by 0 bases and J by 1 base, with 3 bases between the two germline ends. Germline CDR1 LNHNV, CDR2 YYDKDF (reference sequence). In DNA form, the CDR3 reads TGTGCCACCAGCAGAGACTTCCAAGAGACCCAGTACTTC. Its protein is CATSRDFQETQYF.

This clonotype has a count of ten or more. V is TRBV29-1 and J is TRBJ1-2; D perhaps matches TRBD1 (5 bases). The V and J ends lost 3 bases and 1 base respectively, with 9 bases between them. This CDR3 is built from 13 residues. Per the germline V gene, CDR1 is SQVTM and CDR2 is ANQGSEA. Here the CDR3 reads CSVDRAFNYGYTF. CDR3 bases: TGCAGCGTTGACAGGGCTTTTAACTATGGCTACACCTTC.

This clonotype was observed at least ten times. The chain employs TRBV20-1 and TRBJ2-7; D not certain. Deletions cut 5 bases from V and 0 bases from J, with 8 bases between. Germline CDR1 DFQATT, CDR2 SNEGSKA (reference sequence). The CDR3 covers 12 residues. CDR3 sequence: CSAVGLSYEQYF. The CDR3 nucleotides are TGCAGTGCTGTCGGGCTCTCCTACGAGCAGTACTTC.

In this sample, this clonotype turned up many times. The chain links TRBV12-3 or TRBV12-4 to TRBJ2-6, with D tentatively TRBD1 (6 bases). V was shortened by 3 bases and J by 2 bases, with 17 bases between the two germline ends. CDR3 length: 18 residues. As DNA, the CDR3 is TGTGCCAGCAGTTTTCCTCAGGGGACATTGGCTGGGGCCAACGTCCTGACTTTC. Its translation is CASSFPQGTLAGANVLTF.

This rearrangement joins TRBV2 to TRBJ1-5; D remains ambiguous. The V end was cut by 2 bases, the J end by 6 bases, with 5 bases between. Germline V CDR1 and CDR2: SNHLY, FYNNEI. The CDR3 contains 12 residues. The CDR3, as DNA: TGTGCCAGCAGTGAACCCCCTCAGCCCCAGCATTTT. Its protein product is CASSEPPQPQHF.

This clonotype was seen ten or more times. For the CDR3, the DNA is TGTGCCAGCAGCTTAAACTCGGGACAGGGGGCGTACGAGCAGTACTTC. It translates to CASSLNSGQGAYEQYF. The chain links TRBV7-8 to TRBJ2-7; 12 bases map to TRBD1. Germline V gene sequence: CDR1 SGHVS, CDR2 FQNEAQ. The CDR3 is 16 residues long. Germline trimming cut 2 bases from V and 4 bases from J; bases unmatched to any gene: 6.

This clonotype was observed a handful of times. V is TRBV7-9 and J is TRBJ2-7; maybe TRBD1 (6 bases). Germline CDR1 and CDR2: SEHNR and FQNEAQ (reference sequence). The CDR3 contains 14 residues. Trimming pared 5 bases from V and 7 bases from J, leaving 18 bases between. As DNA, the CDR3 is TGTGCCAGCAGCCCCGGACAGTCCCCGGGGGAGCAGTACTTC. Its protein is CASSPGQSPGEQYF.

This clonotype has ten or more counts. The chain recombines TRBV28 with TRBJ2-1; D not certain. Germline assignment: CDR1 MDHEN and CDR2 SYDVKM. V lost 6 bases and J 6 bases, leaving 15 bases between the germline ends. The CDR3 totals 14 residues. The CDR3 spells CASRSSLGSNEQFF. The CDR3 nucleotides are TGTGCCAGCAGAAGTAGCTTAGGTTCCAATGAGCAGTTCTTC.

The chain links TRBV19 to TRBJ2-3; 10 bases map to TRBD2. The CDR3 consists of 15 residues. V trimming: 10 bases; J trimming: 2 bases; junction bases outside the gene matches: 9. Germline CDR1 reads LNHDA; CDR2 reads SQIVND (reference sequence). In nucleotides, the CDR3 is TGTGCCACCCTGGAGCGGGAGGGCTTCACAGATACGCAGTATTTT. This gives the protein CATLEREGFTDTQYF.

This clonotype was seen repeatedly, ten times or more. V and J are TRBV6-2 or TRBV6-3 and TRBJ1-1; 10 bases match TRBD1. The V gene end was trimmed by 4 bases and the J gene end by 3 bases; junction bases not matched to a gene: 5. CDR1 and CDR2 from the germline V gene are MNHEY and SVGEGT. The CDR3 contains 15 residues. In DNA, the CDR3 is TGTGCCAGCAGTTCCGACAGGGGGCCCTACACTGAAGCTTTCTTT. Amino acid sequence: CASSSDRGPYTEAFF.

This clonotype was recorded many times. V usage is TRBV7-2 and J usage is TRBJ2-7, with D tentatively TRBD1 (5 bases). There are 14 residues in the CDR3. Germline assignment: CDR1 SGHTA and CDR2 FQGNSA. Trimming took 4 bases from V and 3 from J, leaving 13 bases between them. The CDR3, as DNA: TGTGCCAGCAGCTCCCGGCAGGGTGGCTACGAGCAGTACTTC. Translating it yields CASSSRQGGYEQYF.